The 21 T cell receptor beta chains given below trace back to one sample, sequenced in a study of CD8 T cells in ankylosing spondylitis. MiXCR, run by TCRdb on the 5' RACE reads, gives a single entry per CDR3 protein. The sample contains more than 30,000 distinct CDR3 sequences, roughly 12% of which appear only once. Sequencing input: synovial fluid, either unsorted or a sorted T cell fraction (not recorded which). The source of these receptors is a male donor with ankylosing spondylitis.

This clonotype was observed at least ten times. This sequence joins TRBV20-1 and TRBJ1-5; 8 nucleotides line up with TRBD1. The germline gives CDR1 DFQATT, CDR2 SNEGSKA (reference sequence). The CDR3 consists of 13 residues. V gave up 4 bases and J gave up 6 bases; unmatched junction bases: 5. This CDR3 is CSAKTGEAQPQHF. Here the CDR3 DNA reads TGCAGTGCTAAGACAGGGGAGGCTCAGCCCCAGCATTTT.

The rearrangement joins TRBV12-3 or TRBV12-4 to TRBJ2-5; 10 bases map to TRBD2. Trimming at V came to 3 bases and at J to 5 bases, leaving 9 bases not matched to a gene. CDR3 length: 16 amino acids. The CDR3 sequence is CASSFVSGRIGETQYF. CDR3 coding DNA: TGTGCCAGCAGTTTTGTTAGCGGGAGGATCGGGGAGACCCAGTACTTC.

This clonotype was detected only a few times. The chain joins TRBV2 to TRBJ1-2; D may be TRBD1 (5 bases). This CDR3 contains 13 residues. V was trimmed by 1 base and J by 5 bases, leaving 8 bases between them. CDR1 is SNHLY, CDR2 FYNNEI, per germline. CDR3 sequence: CASSEEGMYGYTF. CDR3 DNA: TGTGCCAGCAGTGAAGAGGGGATGTATGGCTACACCTTC.

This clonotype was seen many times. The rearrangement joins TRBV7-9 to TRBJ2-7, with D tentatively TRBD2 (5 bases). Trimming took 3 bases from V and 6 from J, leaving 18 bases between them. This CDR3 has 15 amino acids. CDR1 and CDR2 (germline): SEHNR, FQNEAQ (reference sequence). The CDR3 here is CASSFGESGVREQYF. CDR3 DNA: TGTGCCAGCAGCTTCGGGGAATCCGGCGTCCGCGAGCAGTACTTC.

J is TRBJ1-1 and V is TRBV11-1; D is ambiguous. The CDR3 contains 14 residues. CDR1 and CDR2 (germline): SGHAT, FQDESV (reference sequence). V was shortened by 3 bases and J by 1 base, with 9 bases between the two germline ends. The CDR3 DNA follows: TGTGCCAGCAGCTTCCGCATAGGGAACACTGAAGCTTTCTTT. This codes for CASSFRIGNTEAFF.

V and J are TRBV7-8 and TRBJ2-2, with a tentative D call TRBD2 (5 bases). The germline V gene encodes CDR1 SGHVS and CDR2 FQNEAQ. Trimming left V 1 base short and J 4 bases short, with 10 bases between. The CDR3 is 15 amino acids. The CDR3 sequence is CASSLGGDFTGELFF. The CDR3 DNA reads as TGTGCCAGCAGCTTAGGGGGAGACTTCACCGGGGAGCTGTTTTTT.

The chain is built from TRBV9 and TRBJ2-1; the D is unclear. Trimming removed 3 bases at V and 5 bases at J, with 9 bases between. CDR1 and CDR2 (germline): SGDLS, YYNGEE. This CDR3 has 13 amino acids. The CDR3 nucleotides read TGTGCCAGCAGCGACCGGGCCCACAATGAGCAGTTCTTC. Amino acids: CASSDRAHNEQFF.

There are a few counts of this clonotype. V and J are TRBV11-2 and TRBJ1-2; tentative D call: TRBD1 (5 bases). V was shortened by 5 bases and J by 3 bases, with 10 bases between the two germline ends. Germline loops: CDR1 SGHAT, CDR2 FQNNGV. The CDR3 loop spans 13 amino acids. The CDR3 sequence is CASSTRGDYGYTF. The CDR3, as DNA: TGTGCCAGCAGCACAAGAGGGGACTATGGCTACACCTTC. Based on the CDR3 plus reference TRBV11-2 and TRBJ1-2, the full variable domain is EAGVAQSPRYKIIEKRQSVAFWCNPISGHATLYWYQQILGQGPKLLIQFQNNGVVDDSQLPKDRFSAERLKGVDSTLKIQPAKLEDSAVYLCASSTRGDYGYTFGSGTRLTVV.

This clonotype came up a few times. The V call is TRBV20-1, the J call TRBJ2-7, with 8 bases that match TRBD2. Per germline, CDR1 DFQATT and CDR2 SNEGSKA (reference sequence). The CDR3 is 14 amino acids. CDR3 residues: CRSRMPGLGYEQYF. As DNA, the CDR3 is TGCAGAAGTAGAATGCCGGGACTAGGCTACGAGCAGTACTTC.

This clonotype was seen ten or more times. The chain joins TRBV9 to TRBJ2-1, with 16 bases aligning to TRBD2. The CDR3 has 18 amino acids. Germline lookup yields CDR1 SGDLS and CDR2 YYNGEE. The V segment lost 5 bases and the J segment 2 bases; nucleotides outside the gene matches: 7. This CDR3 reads CASSGGLAGGSTYNEQFF. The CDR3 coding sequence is TGTGCCAGCAGTGGGGGACTAGCGGGAGGGTCAACCTACAATGAGCAGTTCTTC.

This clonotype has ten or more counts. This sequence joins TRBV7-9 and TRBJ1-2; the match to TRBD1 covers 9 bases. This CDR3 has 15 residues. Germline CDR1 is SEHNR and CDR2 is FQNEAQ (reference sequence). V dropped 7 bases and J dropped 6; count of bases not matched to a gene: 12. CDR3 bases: TGTGCCAGCAACAAAGAAGGACAGGGGAGAAATGGCTACACCTTC. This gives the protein CASNKEGQGRNGYTF.

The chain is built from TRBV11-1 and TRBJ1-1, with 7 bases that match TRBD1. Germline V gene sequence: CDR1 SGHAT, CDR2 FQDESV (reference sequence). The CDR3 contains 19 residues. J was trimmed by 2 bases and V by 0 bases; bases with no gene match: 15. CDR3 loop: CASSLASGPAGGPNTEAFF. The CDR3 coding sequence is TGTGCCAGCAGCTTAGCTTCAGGACCGGCAGGGGGTCCAAACACTGAAGCTTTCTTT. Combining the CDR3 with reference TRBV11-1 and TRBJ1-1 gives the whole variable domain EAEVAQSPRYKITEKSQAVAFWCDPISGHATLYWYRQILGQGPELLVQFQDESVVDDSQLPKDRFSAERLKGVDSTLKIQPAELGDSAMYLCASSLASGPAGGPNTEAFFGQGTRLTVV.

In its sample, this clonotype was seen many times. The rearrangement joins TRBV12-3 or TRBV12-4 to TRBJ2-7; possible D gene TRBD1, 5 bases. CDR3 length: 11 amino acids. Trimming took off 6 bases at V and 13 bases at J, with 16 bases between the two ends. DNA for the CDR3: TGTGCCAGCAGCCCTGGTCCAGGGATTTACTTC. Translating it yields CASSPGPGIYF.

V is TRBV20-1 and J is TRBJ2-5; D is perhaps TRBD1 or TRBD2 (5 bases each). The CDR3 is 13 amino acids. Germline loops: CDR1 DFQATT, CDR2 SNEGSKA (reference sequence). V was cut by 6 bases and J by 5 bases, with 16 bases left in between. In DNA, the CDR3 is TGCAGTGCCTACTTCCGGGGCGGGGAGACCCAGTACTTC. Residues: CSAYFRGGETQYF.

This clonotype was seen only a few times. CDR3 coding DNA: TGCGCCAGCAGCCAACTCGCCGGGGGTAGCTCCTATAATTCACCCCTCCACTTT. This codes for CASSQLAGGSSYNSPLHF. V gene TRBV4-1 combines with J gene TRBJ1-6, with a tentative D call TRBD1 (5 bases). The CDR3 is 18 residues long. CDR1 and CDR2 from the germline V gene are MGHRA and YSYEKL. V was clipped by 2 bases and J by 0 bases, with 14 bases between them.

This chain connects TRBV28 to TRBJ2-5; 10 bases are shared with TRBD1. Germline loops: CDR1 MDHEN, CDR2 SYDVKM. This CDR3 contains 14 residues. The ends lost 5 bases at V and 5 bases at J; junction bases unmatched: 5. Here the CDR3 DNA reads TGTGCCAGCAGTGTGACAGGGGGCCATGAGACCCAGTACTTC. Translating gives CASSVTGGHETQYF.

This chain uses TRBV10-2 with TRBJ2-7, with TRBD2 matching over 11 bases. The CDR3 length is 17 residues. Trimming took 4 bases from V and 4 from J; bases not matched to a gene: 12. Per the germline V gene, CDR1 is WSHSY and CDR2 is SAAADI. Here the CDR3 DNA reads TGCGCCAGCAGTGCTTTACGGGGTAGCGGGGGGGCGTACGAGCAGTACTTC. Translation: CASSALRGSGGAYEQYF.

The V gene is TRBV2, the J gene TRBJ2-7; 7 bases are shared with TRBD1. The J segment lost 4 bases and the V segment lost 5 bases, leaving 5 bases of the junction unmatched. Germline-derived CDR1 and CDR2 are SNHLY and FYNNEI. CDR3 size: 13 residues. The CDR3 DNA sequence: TGTGCCAGCAGTAACAGGGGTCCGTACGAGCAGTACTTC. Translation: CASSNRGPYEQYF.

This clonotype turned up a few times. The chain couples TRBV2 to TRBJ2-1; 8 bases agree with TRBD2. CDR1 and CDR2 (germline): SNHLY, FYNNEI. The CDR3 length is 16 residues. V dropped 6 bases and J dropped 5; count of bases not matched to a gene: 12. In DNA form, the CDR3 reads TGTGCCAGCAGAAAATTACTAGCGGTTGCGGACAATGAGCAGTTCTTC. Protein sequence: CASRKLLAVADNEQFF.

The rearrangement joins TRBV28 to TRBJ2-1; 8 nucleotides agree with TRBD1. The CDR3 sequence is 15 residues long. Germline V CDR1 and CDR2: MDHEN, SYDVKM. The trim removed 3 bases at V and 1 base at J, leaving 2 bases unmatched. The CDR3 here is CASSLDRASYNEQFF. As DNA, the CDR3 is TGTGCCAGCAGTTTGGACAGGGCATCCTACAATGAGCAGTTCTTC.

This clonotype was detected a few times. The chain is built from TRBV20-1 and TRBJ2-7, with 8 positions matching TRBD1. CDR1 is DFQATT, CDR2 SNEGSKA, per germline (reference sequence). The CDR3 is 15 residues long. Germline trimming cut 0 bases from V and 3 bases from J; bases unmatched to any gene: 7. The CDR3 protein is CSARDLGQGYYEQYF. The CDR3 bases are TGCAGTGCTAGAGATCTCGGACAGGGTTACTACGAGCAGTACTTC.